The 8 T cell receptor beta chains below were found in one sample sequenced in a study of spatial heterogeneity in lung cancer. TCRdb re-called the 5' RACE reads through MiXCR, storing one row per CDR3 protein. The sample lists 45,000 to 55,000 distinct CDR3 sequences, over 4.5% occurring once. Time point reported: sample taken at primary tumor resection. The sample was PBMCs, taken at surgery. The receptors were gathered from a male donor with early-stage non-small cell lung cancer.

Ten or more counts support this clonotype. V gene TRBV5-1 combines with J gene TRBJ2-3; no reliable D call. Germline lookup yields CDR1 SGHRS and CDR2 YFSETQ. This CDR3 contains 13 residues. The V gene lost 0 bases and the J gene lost 4 bases, with 6 bases spanning the gap. CDR3 sequence: CASSLGFADTQYF. The DNA for the CDR3 is TGCGCCAGCAGCTTGGGATTTGCAGATACGCAGTATTTT.

The sample holds many counts of this clonotype. The V call is TRBV27, the J call TRBJ2-3, with a weak D call TRBD2 (5 bases). Trimming stripped 4 bases from V and 4 bases from J, with 27 bases between. Germline V gene data show CDR1 as MNHEY and CDR2 as SMNVEV (reference sequence). CDR3 length: 19 amino acids. Here the CDR3 reads CASSSYRGIEFAVADTQYF. The CDR3, as DNA: TGTGCCAGCAGTTCGTACCGGGGTATTGAGTTCGCAGTTGCAGATACGCAGTATTTT.

This clonotype was counted ten times or more. The genes are TRBV7-9 and TRBJ2-5, with D perhaps given as TRBD1 or TRBD2 (5 bases each). The CDR3 spans 15 residues. V lost 3 bases and J lost 4, with 15 bases in between. The germline CDR1 and CDR2 sequences are SEHNR and FQNEAQ (reference sequence). In DNA form, the CDR3 reads TGTGCCAGCAGCTTGAGGGGCGCGATAACAGAGACCCAGTACTTC. It yields the protein CASSLRGAITETQYF.

This clonotype occurred many times. The chain uses TRBV5-6 and TRBJ2-5; D is perhaps TRBD1 or TRBD2 (6 bases each). The CDR3 is made up of 15 amino acids. V was clipped by 4 bases and J by 2 bases, with 15 bases between them. Looked up from germline, CDR1 is SGHDT and CDR2 is YYEEEE. The CDR3 region has the DNA TGTGCCAGCAGCCCGGACGTAGGGGGGCAAGAGACCCAGTACTTC. Translating it yields CASSPDVGGQETQYF.

This clonotype showed up many times. This chain links TRBV7-9 with TRBJ2-7, with no clear D. V shed 4 bases and J shed 3 bases, with 7 bases lying between them. CDR1 SEHNR and CDR2 FQNEAQ come from the germline V gene (reference sequence). The CDR3 is 12 residues long. The DNA of the CDR3 is TGTGCCAGCAGCTCGCCGTTCTACGAGCAGTACTTC. Its protein is CASSSPFYEQYF.

This clonotype was counted at least ten times. The chain links TRBV7-2 to TRBJ2-1; D may be TRBD2 (5 bases). The V end lost 3 bases, the J end lost 5 bases, and 5 bases lay between the germline ends. The CDR3 spans 12 residues. Germline values: CDR1 SGHTA, CDR2 FQGNSA. CDR3 DNA: TGTGCCAGCAGCTTGAGGGACAATGAGCAGTTCTTC. Translating gives CASSLRDNEQFF.

There are many counts of this clonotype. The chain carries TRBV3-1 and TRBJ1-5; D is perhaps TRBD1 (5 bases). The CDR3 is 14 residues long. Trimming shortened V by 4 bases and J by 4 bases, and 11 bases separated the two germline ends. Germline values: CDR1 LGHDT, CDR2 YNNKEL (reference sequence). This CDR3 reads CASSPAGGNQPQHF. The CDR3, as DNA: TGTGCCAGCAGCCCGGCGGGGGGTAATCAGCCCCAGCATTTT.

This clonotype was detected ten times or more. V gene TRBV20-1 combines with J gene TRBJ2-3; tentative D call: TRBD2 (6 bases). The germline V gene has CDR1 DFQATT and CDR2 SNEGSKA (reference sequence). Trimming shortened V by 0 bases and J by 10 bases, and 17 bases separated the two germline ends. The CDR3 length is 14 residues. The CDR3, as DNA: TGCAGTGCTAGAGATTTAGGGTCTGCGGGGTCGCAGTATTTT. Amino acids: CSARDLGSAGSQYF.